This entry concerns a single T cell receptor beta chain. This clonotype is labeled large (0.1 to 1%). There is no known antigen for this receptor. Base qualities are not at hand, and no much larger clone is one base apart. The data were obtained in a study of patients and donors after allogeneic stem cell transplantation (dated by TCRdb to the early 2020s). V has 3 bases trimmed and J has 6 bases trimmed; junction bases matching no gene number 8. In the germline V gene, CDR1 corresponds to SGHRS and CDR2 to YFSETQ. The cysteine opens and the phenylalanine closes a CDR3 of 16 amino acids. The sequence is cut down to CDR3 DNA, 48 bases in frame from base 1. The library was generated by RT-PCR. These reads were obtained on a NextSeq 550. TCRdb reanalyzed the raw reads on its own, using fastp at Q25 for trimming and MiXCR for clone calling, and kept in-frame beta chains. Identical CDR3 proteins give one entry, which carries the most common genes and DNA. The sample records around 2,700 distinct CDR3 sequences, 17% of which are singletons. The biggest ten clones account for less than 20% of the sample.

This sequence was found in a human donor who was either an allogeneic HSCT recipient or a stem cell or donor lymphocyte infusion donor (not recorded which). It is not recorded whose cells these are; they may come from a transplant donor. Material for sequencing was blood, either unsorted or a sorted T cell fraction (not recorded which). The chain couples TRBV5-1 to TRBJ2-1; the junction holds 11 bases that match TRBD2. The DNA sequence is TGCGCCAGCAGCTCCTCGGGACTAGCGGTTATCAATGAGCAGTTCTTC. Protein translation: CASSSSGLAVINEQFF. With the portions outside the CDR3 filled from the reference TRBV5-1 and TRBJ2-1 genes, the complete variable region becomes KAGVTQTPRYLIKTRGQQVTLSCSPISGHRSVSWYQQTPGQGLQFLFEYFSETQRNKGNFPGRFSGRQFSNSRSEMNVSTLELGDSALYLCASSSSGLAVINEQFFGPGTRLTVL.